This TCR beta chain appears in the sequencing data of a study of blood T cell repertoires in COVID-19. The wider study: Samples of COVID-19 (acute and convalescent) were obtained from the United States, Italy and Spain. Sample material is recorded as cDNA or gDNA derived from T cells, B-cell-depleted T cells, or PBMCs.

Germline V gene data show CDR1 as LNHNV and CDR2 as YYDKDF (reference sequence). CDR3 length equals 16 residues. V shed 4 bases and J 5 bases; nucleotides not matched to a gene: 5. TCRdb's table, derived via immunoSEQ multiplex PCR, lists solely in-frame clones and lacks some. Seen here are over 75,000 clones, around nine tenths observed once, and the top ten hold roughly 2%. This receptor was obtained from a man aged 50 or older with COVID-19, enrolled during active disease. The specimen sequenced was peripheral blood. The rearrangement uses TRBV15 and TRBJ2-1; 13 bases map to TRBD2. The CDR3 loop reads CATSMSLAGGNNEQFF. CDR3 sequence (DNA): TGTGCCACCAGCATGTCACTAGCGGGGGGGAACAATGAGCAGTTCTTC.